Included here is one T cell receptor beta chain sequence, with context. Its antigen is still unknown. DNA input for the unsorted PBMC replicate PCRs was 250 to 300 ng, 25,000 to 30,000 T cell genomes. Here immunoSEQ multiplex PCR was the method, and the copy in TCRdb shows in-frame clones only, minus some. The table has more than 450,000 clones, 79% seen once. The entry originates in a study of shared clonotypes between healthy human individuals. Study outcomes and limitations: Clonotype sharing across donors was expected to vary with sequencing depth. Blood alone was sampled, and tissue repertoires likely differ.

The receptor was derived from a woman between 40 and 55 years old in good health. Some clones in this sample may be carry-over from other donors' samples. The specimen was PBMCs.

The CDR3, as DNA: TGTGCCAGCAGTGTAGCGGGAAGGCGAACCGGGGAGCTGTTTTTT. Its protein product is CASSVAGRRTGELFF. The rearrangement joins TRBV2 to TRBJ2-2, with 8 bases fitting TRBD2. The CDR3 sequence is 15 residues long. V shed 4 bases and J 5 bases; nucleotides not matched to a gene: 6. Germline V gene data show CDR1 as SNHLY and CDR2 as FYNNEI.